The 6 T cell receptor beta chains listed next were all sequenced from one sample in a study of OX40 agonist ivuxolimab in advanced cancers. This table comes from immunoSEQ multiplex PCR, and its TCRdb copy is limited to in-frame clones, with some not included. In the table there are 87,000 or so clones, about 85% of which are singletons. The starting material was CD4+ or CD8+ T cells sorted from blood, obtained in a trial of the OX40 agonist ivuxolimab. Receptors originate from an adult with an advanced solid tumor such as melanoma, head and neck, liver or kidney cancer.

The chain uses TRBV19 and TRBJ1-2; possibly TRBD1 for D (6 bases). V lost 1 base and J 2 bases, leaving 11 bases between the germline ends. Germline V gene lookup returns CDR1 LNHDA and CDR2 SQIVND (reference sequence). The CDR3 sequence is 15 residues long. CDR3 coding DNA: TGTGCCAGTAGTATAGCCACAGGGCCGAACTATGGCTACACCTTC. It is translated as CASSIATGPNYGYTF.

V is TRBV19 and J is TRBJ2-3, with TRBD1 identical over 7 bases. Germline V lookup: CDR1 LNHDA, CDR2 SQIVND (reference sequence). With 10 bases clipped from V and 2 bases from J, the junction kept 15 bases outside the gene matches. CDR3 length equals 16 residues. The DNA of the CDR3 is TGTGCCACCGAGTCAACCGGGACAGAGAACACAGATACGCAGTATTTT. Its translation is CATESTGTENTDTQYF.

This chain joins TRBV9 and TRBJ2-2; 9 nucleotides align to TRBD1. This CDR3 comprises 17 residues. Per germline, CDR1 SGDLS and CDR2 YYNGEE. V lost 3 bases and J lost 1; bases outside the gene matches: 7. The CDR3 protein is CASSAPWDRENTGELFF. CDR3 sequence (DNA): TGTGCCAGCAGCGCCCCGTGGGACAGGGAGAACACCGGGGAGCTGTTTTTT.

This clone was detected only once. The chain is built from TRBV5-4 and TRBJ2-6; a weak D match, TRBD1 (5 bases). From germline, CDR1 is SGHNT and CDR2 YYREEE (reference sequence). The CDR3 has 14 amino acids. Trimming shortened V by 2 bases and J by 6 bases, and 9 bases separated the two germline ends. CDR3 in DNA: TGTGCCAGCAGCTTCCAGGGTTTGGCCAACGTCCTGACTTTC. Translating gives CASSFQGLANVLTF.

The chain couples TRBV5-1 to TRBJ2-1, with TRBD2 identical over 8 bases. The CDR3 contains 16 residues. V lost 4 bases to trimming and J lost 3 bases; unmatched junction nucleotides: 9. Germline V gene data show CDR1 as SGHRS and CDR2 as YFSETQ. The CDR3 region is CASSPREVINYNEQFF. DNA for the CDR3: TGCGCCAGCAGCCCGCGGGAGGTGATCAACTACAATGAGCAGTTCTTC.

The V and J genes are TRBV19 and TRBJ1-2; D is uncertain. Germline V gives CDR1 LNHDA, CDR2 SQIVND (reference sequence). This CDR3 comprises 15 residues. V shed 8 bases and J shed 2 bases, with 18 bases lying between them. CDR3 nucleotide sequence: TGTGCCAGTGGTCGGAATTTGGAGGTGAACTATGGCTACACCTTC. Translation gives CASGRNLEVNYGYTF.